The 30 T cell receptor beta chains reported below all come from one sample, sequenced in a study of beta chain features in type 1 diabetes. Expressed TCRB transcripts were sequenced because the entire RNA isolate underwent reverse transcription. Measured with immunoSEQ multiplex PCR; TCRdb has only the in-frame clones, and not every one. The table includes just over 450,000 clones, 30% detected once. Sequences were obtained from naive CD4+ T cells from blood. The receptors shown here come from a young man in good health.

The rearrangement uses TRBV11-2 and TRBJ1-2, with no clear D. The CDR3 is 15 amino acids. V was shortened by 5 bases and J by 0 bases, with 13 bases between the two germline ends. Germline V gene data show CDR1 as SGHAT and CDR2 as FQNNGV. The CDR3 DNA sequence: TGTGCCAGCAGCACCCGGACTGATCCTAACTATGGCTACACCTTC. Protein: CASSTRTDPNYGYTF. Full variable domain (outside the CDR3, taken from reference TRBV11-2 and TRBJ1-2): EAGVAQSPRYKIIEKRQSVAFWCNPISGHATLYWYQQILGQGPKLLIQFQNNGVVDDSQLPKDRFSAERLKGVDSTLKIQPAKLEDSAVYLCASSTRTDPNYGYTFGSGTRLTVV.

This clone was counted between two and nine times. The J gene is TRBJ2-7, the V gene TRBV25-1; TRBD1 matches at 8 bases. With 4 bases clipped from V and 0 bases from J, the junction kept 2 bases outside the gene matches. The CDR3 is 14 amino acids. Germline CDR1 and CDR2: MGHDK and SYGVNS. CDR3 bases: TGTGCCAGCAGTGTCACAGGGGGCTCCTACGAGCAGTACTTC. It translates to CASSVTGGSYEQYF.

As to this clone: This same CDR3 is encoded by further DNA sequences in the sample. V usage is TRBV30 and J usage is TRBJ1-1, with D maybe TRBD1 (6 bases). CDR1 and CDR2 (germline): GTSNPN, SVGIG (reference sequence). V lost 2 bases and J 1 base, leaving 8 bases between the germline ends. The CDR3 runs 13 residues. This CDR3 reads CAWSLQGNTEAFF. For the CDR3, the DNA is TGTGCCTGGAGTCTACAGGGGAACACTGAAGCTTTCTTT. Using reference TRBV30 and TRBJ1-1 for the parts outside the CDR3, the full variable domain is SQTIHQWPATLVQPVGSPLSLECTVEGTSNPNLYWYRQAAGRGLQLLFYSVGIGQISSEVPQNLSASRPQDRQFILSSKKLLLSDSGFYLCAWSLQGNTEAFFGQGTRLTVV.

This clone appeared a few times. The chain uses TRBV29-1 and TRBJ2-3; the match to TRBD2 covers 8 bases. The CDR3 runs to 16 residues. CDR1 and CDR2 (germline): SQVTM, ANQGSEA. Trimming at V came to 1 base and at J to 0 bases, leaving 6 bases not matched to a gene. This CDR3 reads CSVEVASGPSTDTQYF. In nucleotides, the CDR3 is TGCAGCGTTGAAGTGGCTAGCGGGCCTAGCACAGATACGCAGTATTTT.

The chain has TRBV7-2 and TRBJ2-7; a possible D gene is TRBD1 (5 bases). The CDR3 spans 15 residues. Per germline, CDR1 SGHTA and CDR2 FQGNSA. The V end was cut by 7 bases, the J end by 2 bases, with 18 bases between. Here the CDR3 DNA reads TGTGCCAGCATGCCCCCGTGGGGCAGAGCCTACGAGCAGTACTTC. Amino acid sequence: CASMPPWGRAYEQYF.

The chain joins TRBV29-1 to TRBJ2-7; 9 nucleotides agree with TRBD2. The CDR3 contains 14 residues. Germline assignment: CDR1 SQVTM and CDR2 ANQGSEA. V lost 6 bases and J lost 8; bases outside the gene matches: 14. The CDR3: CSVMGPSGIEKQYF. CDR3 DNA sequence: TGCAGCGTGATGGGTCCTAGCGGGATTGAGAAGCAGTACTTC.

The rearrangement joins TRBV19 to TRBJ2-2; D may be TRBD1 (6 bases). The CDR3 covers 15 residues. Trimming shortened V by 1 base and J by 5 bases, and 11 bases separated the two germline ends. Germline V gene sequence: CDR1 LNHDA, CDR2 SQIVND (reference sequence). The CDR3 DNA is TGTGCCAGTAGTATAGCCAGCAGGGGAACCGGGGAGCTGTTTTTT. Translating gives CASSIASRGTGELFF.

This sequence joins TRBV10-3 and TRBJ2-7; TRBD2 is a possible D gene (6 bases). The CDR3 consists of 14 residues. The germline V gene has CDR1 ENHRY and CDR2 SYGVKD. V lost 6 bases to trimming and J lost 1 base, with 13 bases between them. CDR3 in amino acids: CAIRRLVDSYEQYF. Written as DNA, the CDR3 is TGTGCCATCAGAAGACTAGTAGATTCCTACGAGCAGTACTTC.

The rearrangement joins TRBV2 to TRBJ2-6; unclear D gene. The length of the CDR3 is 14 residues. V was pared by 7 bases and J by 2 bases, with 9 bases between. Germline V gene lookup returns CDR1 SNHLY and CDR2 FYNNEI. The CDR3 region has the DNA TGTGCCAGCAAACGTACTGCTGGGGCCAACGTCCTGACTTTC. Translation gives CASKRTAGANVLTF. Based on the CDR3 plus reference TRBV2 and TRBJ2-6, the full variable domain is EPEVTQTPSHQVTQMGQEVILRCVPISNHLYFYWYRQILGQKVEFLVSFYNNEISEKSEIFDDQFSVERPDGSNFTLKIRSTKLEDSAMYFCASKRTAGANVLTFGAGSRLTVL.

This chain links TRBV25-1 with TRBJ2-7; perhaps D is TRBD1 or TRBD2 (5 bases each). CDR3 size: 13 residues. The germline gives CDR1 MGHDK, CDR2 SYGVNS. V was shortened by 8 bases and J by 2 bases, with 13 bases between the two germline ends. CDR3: CASRLGATYEQYF. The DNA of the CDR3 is TGTGCCAGCCGCCTCGGGGCAACCTACGAGCAGTACTTC.

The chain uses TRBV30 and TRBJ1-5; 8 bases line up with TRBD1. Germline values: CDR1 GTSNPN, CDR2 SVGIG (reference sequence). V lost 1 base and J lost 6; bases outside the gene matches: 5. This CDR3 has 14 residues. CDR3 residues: CAWSDRGISQPQHF. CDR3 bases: TGTGCCTGGAGTGACAGGGGGATAAGTCAGCCCCAGCATTTT. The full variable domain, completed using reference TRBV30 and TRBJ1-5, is SQTIHQWPATLVQPVGSPLSLECTVEGTSNPNLYWYRQAAGRGLQLLFYSVGIGQISSEVPQNLSASRPQDRQFILSSKKLLLSDSGFYLCAWSDRGISQPQHFGDGTRLSIL.

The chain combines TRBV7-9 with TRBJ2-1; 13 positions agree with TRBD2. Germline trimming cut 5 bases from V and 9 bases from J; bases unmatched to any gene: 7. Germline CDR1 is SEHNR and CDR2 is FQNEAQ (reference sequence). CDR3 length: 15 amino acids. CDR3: CASSRTSGRIGEQFF. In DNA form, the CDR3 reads TGTGCCAGCAGCCGGACTAGCGGGAGAATTGGTGAGCAGTTCTTC.

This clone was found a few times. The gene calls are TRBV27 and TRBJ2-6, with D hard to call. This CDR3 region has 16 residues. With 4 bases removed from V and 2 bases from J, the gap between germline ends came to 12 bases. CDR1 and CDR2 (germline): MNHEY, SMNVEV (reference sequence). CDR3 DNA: TGTGCCAGCAGTTCCACGTTCTCTACTGGGGCCAACGTCCTGACTTTC. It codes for CASSSTFSTGANVLTF.

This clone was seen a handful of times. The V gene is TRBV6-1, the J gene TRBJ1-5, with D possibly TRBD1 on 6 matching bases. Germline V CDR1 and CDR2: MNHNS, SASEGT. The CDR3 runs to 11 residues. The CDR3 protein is CAEGVDQPQHF. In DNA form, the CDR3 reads TGTGCAGAGGGGGTTGACCAGCCCCAGCATTTT.

CDR3 loop: CASSLPGIFGGPYNEQFF. For the CDR3, the DNA is TGTGCCAGCAGCCTCCCCGGGATCTTCGGAGGGCCCTACAATGAGCAGTTCTTC. The rearrangement joins TRBV7-8 to TRBJ2-1; possibly TRBD2 for D (6 bases). Trimming shortened V by 5 bases and J by 2 bases, and 22 bases separated the two germline ends. The CDR3 totals 18 residues. Germline lookup yields CDR1 SGHVS and CDR2 FQNEAQ.

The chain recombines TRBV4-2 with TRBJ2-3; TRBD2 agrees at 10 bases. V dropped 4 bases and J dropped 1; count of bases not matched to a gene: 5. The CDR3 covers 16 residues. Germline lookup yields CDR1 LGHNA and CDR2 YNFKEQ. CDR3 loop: CASSLRLAGGTDTQYF. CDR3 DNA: TGTGCCAGCAGCCTTCGTCTAGCGGGAGGCACAGATACGCAGTATTTT.

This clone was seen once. The CDR3 region is CASSYEAGASDTQYF. DNA for the CDR3: TGTGCCAGCAGTTACGAAGCGGGAGCATCAGATACGCAGTATTTT. The genes are TRBV7-9 and TRBJ2-3; 8 bases fit TRBD2. The CDR3 has 15 residues. The germline CDR1 and CDR2 sequences are SEHNR and FQNEAQ (reference sequence). V lost 6 bases and J lost 4; bases outside the gene matches: 9.

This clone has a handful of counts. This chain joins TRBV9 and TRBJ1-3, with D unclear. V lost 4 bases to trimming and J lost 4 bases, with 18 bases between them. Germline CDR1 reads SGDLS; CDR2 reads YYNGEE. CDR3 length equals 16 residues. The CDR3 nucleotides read TGTGCCAGCAGCTCGGATAGCTATAACGCGGGAAACACCATATATTTT. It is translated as CASSSDSYNAGNTIYF.

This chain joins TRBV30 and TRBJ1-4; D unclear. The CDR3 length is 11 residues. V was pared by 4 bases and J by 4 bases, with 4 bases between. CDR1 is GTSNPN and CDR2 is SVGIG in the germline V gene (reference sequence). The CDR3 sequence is CAWTYNEKLFF. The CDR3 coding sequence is TGTGCCTGGACCTATAATGAAAAACTGTTTTTT.

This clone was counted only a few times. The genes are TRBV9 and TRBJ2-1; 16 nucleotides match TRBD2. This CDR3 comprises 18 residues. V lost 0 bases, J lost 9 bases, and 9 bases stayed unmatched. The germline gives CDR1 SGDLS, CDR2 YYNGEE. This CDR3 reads CASSVEGGTSGRASEQFF. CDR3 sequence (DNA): TGTGCCAGCAGCGTAGAAGGAGGGACTAGCGGGAGGGCTAGTGAGCAGTTCTTC.

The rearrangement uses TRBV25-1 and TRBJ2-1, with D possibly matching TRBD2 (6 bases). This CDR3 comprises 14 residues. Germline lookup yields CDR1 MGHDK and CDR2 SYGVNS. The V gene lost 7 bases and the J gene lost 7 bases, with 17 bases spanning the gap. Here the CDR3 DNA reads TGTGCCAGCAACTCTCGGGAGATGAGTAATGAGCAGTTCTTC. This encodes CASNSREMSNEQFF.

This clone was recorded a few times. CDR3 in amino acids: CASSPVLSSYNEQFF. The CDR3 coding sequence is TGTGCCAGCAGCCCCGTGCTAAGCTCCTACAATGAGCAGTTCTTC. V gene TRBV28 combines with J gene TRBJ2-1; D is ambiguous. The ends were cut back, 6 bases at V and 0 bases at J, with 12 bases in the middle. The CDR3 has 15 residues. CDR1 MDHEN and CDR2 SYDVKM come from the germline V gene.

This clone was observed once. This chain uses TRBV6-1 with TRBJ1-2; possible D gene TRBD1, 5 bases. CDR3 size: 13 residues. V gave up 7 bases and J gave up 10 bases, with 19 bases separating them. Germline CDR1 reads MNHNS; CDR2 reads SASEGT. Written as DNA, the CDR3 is TGTGCCAGCATCCCTTCGGGGACTAAATCCTACACCTTC. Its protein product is CASIPSGTKSYTF.

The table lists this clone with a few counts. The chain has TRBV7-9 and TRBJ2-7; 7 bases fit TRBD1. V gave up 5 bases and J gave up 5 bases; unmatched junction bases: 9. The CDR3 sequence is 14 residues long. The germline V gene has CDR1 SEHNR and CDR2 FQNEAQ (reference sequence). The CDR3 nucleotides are TGTGCCAGCAGCGAAGACAGGGCGCTAAACGAGCAGTACTTC. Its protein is CASSEDRALNEQYF.

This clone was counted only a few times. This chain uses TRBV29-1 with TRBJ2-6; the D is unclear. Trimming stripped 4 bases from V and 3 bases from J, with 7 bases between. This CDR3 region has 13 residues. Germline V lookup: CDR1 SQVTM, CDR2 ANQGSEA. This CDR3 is CSVGGIGANVLTF. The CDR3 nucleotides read TGCAGCGTTGGAGGTATTGGGGCCAACGTCCTGACTTTC.

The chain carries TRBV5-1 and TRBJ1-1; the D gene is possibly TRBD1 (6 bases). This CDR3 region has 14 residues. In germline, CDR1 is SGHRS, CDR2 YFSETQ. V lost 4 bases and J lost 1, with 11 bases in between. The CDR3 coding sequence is TGCGCCAGCAGCGTTGGACAGCCGAACACTGAAGCTTTCTTT. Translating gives CASSVGQPNTEAFF.

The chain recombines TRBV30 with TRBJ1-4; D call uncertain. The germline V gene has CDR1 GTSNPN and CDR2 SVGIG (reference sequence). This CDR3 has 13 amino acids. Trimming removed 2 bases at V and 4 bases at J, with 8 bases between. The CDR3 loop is CAWSTGINEKLFF. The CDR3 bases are TGTGCCTGGAGTACCGGGATTAATGAAAAACTGTTTTTT. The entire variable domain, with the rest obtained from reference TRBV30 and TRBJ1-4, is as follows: SQTIHQWPATLVQPVGSPLSLECTVEGTSNPNLYWYRQAAGRGLQLLFYSVGIGQISSEVPQNLSASRPQDRQFILSSKKLLLSDSGFYLCAWSTGINEKLFFGSGTQLSVL.

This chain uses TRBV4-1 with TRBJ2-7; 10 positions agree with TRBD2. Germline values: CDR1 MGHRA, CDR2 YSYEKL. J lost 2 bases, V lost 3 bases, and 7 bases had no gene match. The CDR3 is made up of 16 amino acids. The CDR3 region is CASSQPWTSGTYEQYF. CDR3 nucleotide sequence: TGCGCCAGCAGCCAGCCTTGGACTAGCGGCACCTACGAGCAGTACTTC.

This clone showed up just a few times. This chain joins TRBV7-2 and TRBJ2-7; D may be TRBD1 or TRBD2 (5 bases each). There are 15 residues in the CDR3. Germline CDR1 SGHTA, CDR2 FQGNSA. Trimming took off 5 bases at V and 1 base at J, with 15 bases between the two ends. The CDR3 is CASSVDRDASYEQYF. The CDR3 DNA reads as TGTGCCAGCAGCGTCGACCGGGACGCGTCCTACGAGCAGTACTTC.

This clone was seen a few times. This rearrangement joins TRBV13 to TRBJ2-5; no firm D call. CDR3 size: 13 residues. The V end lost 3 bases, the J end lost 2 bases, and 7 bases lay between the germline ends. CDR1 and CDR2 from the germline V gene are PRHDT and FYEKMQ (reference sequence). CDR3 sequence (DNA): TGTGCCAGCAGCTTGGCCAGACAAGAGACCCAGTACTTC. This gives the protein CASSLARQETQYF.